Presented here are 10 T cell receptor beta chains from one specimen sequenced in a study of shared clonotypes between healthy human individuals. The method was immunoSEQ multiplex PCR; TCRdb's version includes in-frame clones alone and lacks a portion of them. The sample includes roughly 2.5 million clones, just over 90% of them seen just once. Source material: naive CD4+ T cells sorted from blood. Subset noted: CD45RA+ positively selected. The receptors stem from a man between 18 and 29 years old in good health.

CDR3 residues: CASSLDGTPYEQYF. CDR3 bases: TGTGCCAGCAGCTTAGACGGGACCCCCTACGAGCAGTACTTC. The chain links TRBV7-2 to TRBJ2-7; D possibly matches TRBD1 or TRBD2 (5 bases each). Trimming pared 1 base from V and 2 bases from J, leaving 9 bases between. Germline-derived CDR1 and CDR2 are SGHTA and FQGNSA. This CDR3 region has 14 residues.

V and J are TRBV11-2 and TRBJ2-6; either TRBD1 or TRBD2 may fit D (6 bases each). Trimming removed 2 bases from V and 2 bases from J, with 10 bases in between. Per germline, CDR1 SGHAT and CDR2 FQNNGV. CDR3 length: 16 residues. The CDR3 reads CASSLTGGAGANVLTF. The CDR3, as DNA: TGTGCCAGCAGCTTAACCGGGGGCGCTGGGGCCAACGTCCTGACTTTC.

The V and J genes are TRBV4-1 and TRBJ2-5, with 10 nucleotides matching TRBD1. Germline V CDR1 and CDR2: MGHRA, YSYEKL. The junction had 7 bases not matched to a gene; V was cut back by 3 bases and J by 6 bases. This CDR3 region has 15 residues. The CDR3 spells CASSQETGGLKTQYF. The CDR3 DNA reads TGCGCCAGCAGCCAGGAGACAGGGGGCTTAAAGACCCAGTACTTC.

The chain has TRBV6-5 and TRBJ2-7; TRBD2 matches at 7 bases. There are 13 residues in the CDR3. V was clipped by 6 bases and J by 6 bases; unmatched bases: 8. In germline, CDR1 is MNHEY, CDR2 SVGAGI. CDR3 DNA sequence: TGTGCCAGCAGCCAACGGCGGGGGAGCGAGCAGTACTTC. This codes for CASSQRRGSEQYF.

The chain recombines TRBV7-9 with TRBJ1-2; TRBD1 agrees at 7 bases. CDR3 length: 15 residues. The V and J ends lost 5 bases and 0 bases, in that order; junction bases with no gene match: 6. Germline V CDR1 and CDR2: SEHNR, FQNEAQ (reference sequence). CDR3 bases: TGTGCCAGCAGCCCGGGGACAGTTACTAACTATGGCTACACCTTC. It yields the protein CASSPGTVTNYGYTF.

The V call is TRBV19, the J call TRBJ2-3, with D uncertain. Germline CDR1 and CDR2: LNHDA and SQIVND (reference sequence). Deletions cut 3 bases from V and 3 bases from J, with 10 bases between. This CDR3 region has 14 residues. The CDR3 here is CASSIYGLTDTQYF. CDR3 coding DNA: TGTGCCAGTAGTATTTACGGGTTGACAGATACGCAGTATTTT.

The chain employs TRBV28 and TRBJ1-5; a weak D match, TRBD1 (6 bases). V lost 10 bases and J 3 bases, leaving 13 bases between the germline ends. CDR1 and CDR2 from the germline V gene are MDHEN and SYDVKM. This CDR3 spans 13 amino acids. The CDR3 bases are TGTGCCACCAAGGACAGCCCCAATCAGCCCCAGCATTTT. Residues: CATKDSPNQPQHF.

The chain has TRBV5-6 and TRBJ2-7; unclear D gene. CDR1 is SGHDT, CDR2 YYEEEE, per germline. V was trimmed by 2 bases and J by 2 bases, leaving 17 bases between them. The CDR3 loop spans 16 amino acids. Here the CDR3 DNA reads TGTGCCAGCAGCTTCCTTCCCCAGCAAGAGGCCTACGAGCAGTACTTC. Amino acid sequence: CASSFLPQQEAYEQYF.

The CDR3 DNA sequence: TGTGCCACCAGCAGAGATAGGGTTGGGACCGGGGAGCTGTTTTTT. Residues: CATSRDRVGTGELFF. This rearrangement joins TRBV15 to TRBJ2-2, with D uncertain. CDR3 length: 15 residues. CDR1 and CDR2 from the germline V gene are LNHNV and YYDKDF (reference sequence). Between the trimmed V and J ends, which lost 0 bases and 5 bases, there was a span of 10 bases.

The chain links TRBV2 to TRBJ2-7; no clear D gene. Germline V gene data show CDR1 as SNHLY and CDR2 as FYNNEI. V shed 6 bases and J shed 4 bases, with 7 bases lying between them. The CDR3 loop spans 11 amino acids. CDR3 in DNA: TGTGCCAGCAGGCCCGAGTACGAGCAGTACTTC. Protein sequence: CASRPEYEQYF. The full variable domain, with the rest looked up from reference TRBV2 and TRBJ2-7, is EPEVTQTPSHQVTQMGQEVILRCVPISNHLYFYWYRQILGQKVEFLVSFYNNEISEKSEIFDDQFSVERPDGSNFTLKIRSTKLEDSAMYFCASRPEYEQYFGPGTRLTVT.